Each of the 18 T cell receptor beta chains below was sequenced from the same sample in a study of T cells in Graves' hyperthyroidism and ophthalmopathy. RNA transcripts served as the template for amplifying TCR beta CDR3 regions. Primed by the HTBI set, a first-round RT-PCR was run on the TCR CDR3. TCRdb redid the calling of the multiplex PCR reads with MiXCR, one entry per CDR3 protein. Of 700,000 or so distinct CDR3 sequences listed, over 15% are singletons. Sequences were obtained from blood. The receptors shown here come from a man aged 18 to 29 with Graves' hyperthyroidism.

This clonotype came up many times. The chain has TRBV28 and TRBJ2-5, with 12 bases identical to TRBD2. CDR1 and CDR2 from the germline V gene are MDHEN and SYDVKM. The CDR3 is 16 amino acids. The ends lost 4 bases at V and 4 bases at J; junction bases unmatched: 7. CDR3 sequence reads: CASSSWTSGTIETQYF. In nucleotides, the CDR3 is TGTGCCAGCAGTTCTTGGACTAGCGGGACGATAGAGACCCAGTACTTC.

In this sample, this clonotype turned up a few times. The rearrangement uses TRBV29-1 and TRBJ2-5, with TRBD2 identical over 14 bases. Trimming cost V 6 bases and J 4 bases; bases outside gene matches: 4. Germline V CDR1 and CDR2: SQVTM, ANQGSEA. This CDR3 region has 14 residues. Written as DNA, the CDR3 is TGCAGCGTGGACGGACTAGCGGGAGGAGAGACCCAGTACTTC. Translated, it gives CSVDGLAGGETQYF.

This chain links TRBV4-2 with TRBJ2-7; TRBD2 matches 10 bases. The length of the CDR3 is 16 residues. The V segment lost 4 bases and the J segment 0 bases; nucleotides outside the gene matches: 6. Looked up from germline, CDR1 is LGHNA and CDR2 is YNFKEQ. In nucleotides, the CDR3 is TGTGCCAGCAGCCCGACTAGCGGGCATAGCTCCTACGAGCAGTACTTC. It is translated as CASSPTSGHSSYEQYF.

This clonotype was recorded many times. J is TRBJ2-5 and V is TRBV18; maybe TRBD2 (5 bases). V was shortened by 8 bases and J by 5 bases, with 9 bases between the two germline ends. This CDR3 region has 11 residues. Germline CDR1 is KGHSH and CDR2 is LQKENI. The CDR3 bases are TGTGCCAGCAGCCCGGGGGAGACCCAGTACTTC. This encodes CASSPGETQYF.

The chain uses TRBV27 and TRBJ2-1; 7 nucleotides line up with TRBD1. The germline V gene has CDR1 MNHEY and CDR2 SMNVEV (reference sequence). The J segment lost 8 bases and the V segment lost 5 bases, leaving 9 bases of the junction unmatched. The CDR3 runs 14 residues. CDR3 in DNA: TGTGCCAGCAGTCTAAAAACGGACAGGTATGAGCAGTTCTTC. Residues: CASSLKTDRYEQFF.

This clonotype was counted many times. The CDR3 here is CASNRGTDTQYF. CDR3 coding DNA: TGTGCCAGCAATCGAGGGACAGATACGCAGTATTTT. The chain carries TRBV2 and TRBJ2-3, with a possible D match to TRBD2 (5 bases). Germline CDR1 SNHLY, CDR2 FYNNEI. The CDR3 spans 12 residues. Trimming shortened V by 7 bases and J by 3 bases, and 8 bases separated the two germline ends.

This clonotype was seen a handful of times. The chain is built from TRBV11-2 and TRBJ2-1, with D possibly being TRBD2 (5 bases). The CDR3 runs 15 residues. With 4 bases removed from V and 3 bases from J, the gap between germline ends came to 13 bases. Germline V gene sequence: CDR1 SGHAT, CDR2 FQNNGV. The CDR3 protein is CASSYEASIYNEQFF. The CDR3 region has the DNA TGTGCCAGCAGCTATGAGGCTAGCATCTACAATGAGCAGTTCTTC.

This clonotype was picked up a small number of times. The chain has TRBV20-1 and TRBJ2-7, with 9 bases identical to TRBD2. Germline loops: CDR1 DFQATT, CDR2 SNEGSKA (reference sequence). This CDR3 is built from 13 residues. The V and J ends lost 4 bases and 5 bases, in that order; junction bases with no gene match: 6. In DNA form, the CDR3 reads TGCAGTGCTAATAGCGGGAGAGGAAACGAGCAGTACTTC. Encoded protein: CSANSGRGNEQYF.

This clonotype was seen only a few times. The rearrangement joins TRBV13 to TRBJ2-7, with no clear D. V lost 1 base to trimming and J lost 12 bases, with 10 bases between them. This CDR3 contains 11 residues. The V gene's germline CDR1 is PRHDT and CDR2 FYEKMQ (reference sequence). CDR3 DNA: TGTGCCAGCAGCTTAGACGGACGGGCGTACTTC. Translation: CASSLDGRAYF. Based on the CDR3 plus reference TRBV13 and TRBJ2-7, the full variable domain is AAGVIQSPRHLIKEKRETATLKCYPIPRHDTVYWYQQGPGQDPQFLISFYEKMQSDKGSIPDRFSAQQFSDYHSELNMSSLELGDSALYFCASSLDGRAYFGPGTRLTVT.

This clonotype was detected only a few times. V gene TRBV7-9 combines with J gene TRBJ1-1; 7 positions match TRBD1. The CDR3 runs 16 residues. Germline V gene sequence: CDR1 SEHNR, CDR2 FQNEAQ (reference sequence). Germline trimming cut 4 bases from V and 5 bases from J; bases unmatched to any gene: 13. The CDR3 nucleotides read TGTGCCAGCAGCTCCTACCGACAGGGTAGGCGGACTGAAGCTTTCTTT. Translated: CASSSYRQGRRTEAFF.

The V gene is TRBV2, the J gene TRBJ2-2; TRBD2 matches at 10 bases. The CDR3 loop spans 15 amino acids. Germline V lookup: CDR1 SNHLY, CDR2 FYNNEI. V shed 4 bases and J 5 bases; nucleotides not matched to a gene: 4. The chain's CDR3 is CASSVAGGWTGELFF. CDR3 DNA sequence: TGTGCCAGCAGTGTAGCGGGAGGTTGGACCGGGGAGCTGTTTTTT.

J is TRBJ2-2 and V is TRBV6-2 or TRBV6-3, with D possibly matching TRBD1 (6 bases). V lost 0 bases and J 4 bases, leaving 12 bases between the germline ends. This CDR3 has 16 residues. The germline gives CDR1 MNHEY, CDR2 SVGEGT. The DNA for the CDR3 is TGTGCCAGCAGTTACTCGGGCAGGGGCCTCACCGGGGAGCTGTTTTTT. This gives the protein CASSYSGRGLTGELFF.

The chain uses TRBV2 and TRBJ1-5; no definite D call. Germline V gives CDR1 SNHLY, CDR2 FYNNEI. V was trimmed by 6 bases and J by 1 base, leaving 10 bases between them. CDR3 size: 14 residues. The CDR3 here is CASSPTESNQPQHF. Written as DNA, the CDR3 is TGTGCCAGCAGCCCGACTGAGAGCAATCAGCCCCAGCATTTT.

On this clonotype: The junction does not match germline at one end; this may be a read error. The V call is TRBV11-3, the J call TRBJ2-3, with D perhaps TRBD1 (5 bases). Germline CDR1 is SGHNT and CDR2 is YENEEA. The CDR3 has 15 residues. The CDR3 DNA reads as TGTTCCAGCACCCAAGGCTCAGGTCAGGGTGATACGCAGTATTTT. This sequence encodes CSSTQGSGQGDTQYF.

This clonotype was counted at least ten times. The V gene is TRBV7-9, the J gene TRBJ2-7, with 9 bases aligning to TRBD1. The CDR3 has 14 amino acids. CDR1 and CDR2 from the germline V gene are SEHNR and FQNEAQ (reference sequence). V shed 4 bases and J 7 bases; nucleotides not matched to a gene: 8. The CDR3 region is CASSSDRGKLEQYF. The CDR3 coding sequence is TGTGCCAGCAGCTCGGACAGGGGCAAGTTGGAGCAGTACTTC.

The chain is built from TRBV18 and TRBJ2-1, with D maybe TRBD2 (5 bases). This CDR3 has 15 amino acids. V lost 3 bases and J lost 2, with 11 bases in between. Looked up from germline, CDR1 is KGHSH and CDR2 is LQKENI. In nucleotides, the CDR3 is TGTGCCAGCTCACCGGGCCGGGAAACCTACAATGAGCAGTTCTTC. Translated, it gives CASSPGRETYNEQFF.

This clonotype showed up just a few times. The chain joins TRBV20-1 to TRBJ2-5, with 9 bases that match TRBD2. Unmatched junction bases numbered 4, after V lost 4 bases and J lost 4 bases. CDR3 length: 13 amino acids. Germline V gives CDR1 DFQATT, CDR2 SNEGSKA (reference sequence). This CDR3 is CSAIGTSLETQYF. CDR3 sequence (DNA): TGCAGTGCTATCGGGACTAGCCTAGAGACCCAGTACTTC.

This clonotype has only a few counts. The chain is built from TRBV2 and TRBJ1-2; TRBD1 aligns across 7 bases. The CDR3 sequence is 12 residues long. From germline, CDR1 is SNHLY and CDR2 FYNNEI. V shed 7 bases and J 7 bases; nucleotides not matched to a gene: 6. The CDR3 loop is CASISTGTGYTF. The CDR3 nucleotides are TGTGCCAGCATCTCGACAGGGACTGGCTACACCTTC.